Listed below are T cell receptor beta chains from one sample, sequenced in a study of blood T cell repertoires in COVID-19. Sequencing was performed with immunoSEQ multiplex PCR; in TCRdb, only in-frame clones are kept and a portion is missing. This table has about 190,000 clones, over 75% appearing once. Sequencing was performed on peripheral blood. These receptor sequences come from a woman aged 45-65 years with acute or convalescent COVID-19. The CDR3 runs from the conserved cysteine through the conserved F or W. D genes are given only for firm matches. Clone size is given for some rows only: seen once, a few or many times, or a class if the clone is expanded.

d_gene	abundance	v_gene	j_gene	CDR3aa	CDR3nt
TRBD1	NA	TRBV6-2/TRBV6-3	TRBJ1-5	CASSYLPGTGGISNQPQHF	TGTGCCAGCAGTTACCTGCCGGGGACAGGGGGGATTAGCAATCAGCCCCAGCATTTT
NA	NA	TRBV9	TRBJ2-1	CASSTGQGGYNEQFF	TGTGCCAGCAGCACCGGACAGGGAGGGTACAATGAGCAGTTCTTC
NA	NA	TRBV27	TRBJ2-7	CASSPLPRGAYEQYF	TGTGCCAGCAGTCCACTCCCCAGGGGCGCATACGAGCAGTACTTC
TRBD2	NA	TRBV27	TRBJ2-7	CASALGLAGPYEQYF	TGTGCCAGCGCCCTTGGACTAGCGGGACCCTACGAGCAGTACTTC
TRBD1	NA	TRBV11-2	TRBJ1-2	CASSLERTGKESYTF	TGTGCCAGCAGCTTAGAGAGGACAGGGAAAGAAAGCTACACCTTC
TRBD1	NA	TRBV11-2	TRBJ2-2	CASSLGGFNTGELFF	TGTGCCAGCAGTTTAGGGGGCTTTAACACCGGGGAGCTGTTTTTT
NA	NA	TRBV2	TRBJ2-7	CASSEDLSTASYEQYF	TGTGCCAGCAGTGAAGATTTGAGTACAGCCTCCTACGAGCAGTACTTC
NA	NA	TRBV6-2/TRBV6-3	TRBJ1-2	CASSSGAANYGYTF	TGTGCCAGCAGTTCTGGGGCAGCCAACTATGGCTACACCTTC
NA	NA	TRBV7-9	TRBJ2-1	CASSEGGGTSYNEQFF	TGTGCCAGCAGCGAAGGGGGCGGGACCTCCTACAATGAGCAGTTCTTC
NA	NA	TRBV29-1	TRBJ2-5	CSVEGQIQETQYF	TGCAGCGTTGAGGGGCAGATCCAAGAGACCCAGTACTTC
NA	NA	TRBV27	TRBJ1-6	CTSSLGFRDSPLHF	TGTACCAGCAGTTTGGGGTTCAGGGATTCACCCCTCCACTTT
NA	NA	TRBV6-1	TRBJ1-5	CASSEEGESQPQHF	TGTGCCAGCAGTGAAGAGGGGGAAAGTCAGCCCCAGCATTTT
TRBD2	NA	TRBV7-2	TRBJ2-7	CASSLDGGAISYEQYF	TGTGCCAGCAGCTTAGACGGGGGGGCTATCTCCTACGAGCAGTACTTC
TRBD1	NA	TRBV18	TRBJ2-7	CASSDQGAYEQYF	TGTGCCAGCTCAGACCAGGGGGCCTACGAGCAGTACTTC
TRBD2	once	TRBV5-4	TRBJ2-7	CASSPGLASPHEQYF	TGTGCCAGCAGCCCAGGACTAGCGTCGCCCCACGAGCAGTACTTC
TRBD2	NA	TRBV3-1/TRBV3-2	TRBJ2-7	CASSQGGISYEQYF	TGTGCCAGCAGCCAGGGGGGGATCTCCTACGAGCAGTACTTC
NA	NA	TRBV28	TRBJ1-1	CASTLGGPNTEAFF	TGTGCCAGCACCTTAGGGGGACCGAACACTGAAGCTTTCTTT
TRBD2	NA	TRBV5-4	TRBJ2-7	CASSFSGGGIVEQYF	TGTGCCAGCAGCTTCTCCGGGGGGGGAATCGTCGAGCAGTACTTC
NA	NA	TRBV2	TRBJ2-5	CASSGTAQETQYF	TGTGCCAGCAGTGGAACAGCCCAAGAGACCCAGTACTTC
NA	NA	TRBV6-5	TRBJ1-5	CASRTDRTSNQPQHF	TGTGCCAGCAGAACCGACAGGACCAGCAATCAGCCCCAGCATTTT
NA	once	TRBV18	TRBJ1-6	CASSPPVRGRNSPLHF	TGTGCCAGCTCACCACCGGTCAGGGGCCGGAATTCACCCCTCCACTTT
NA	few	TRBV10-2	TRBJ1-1	CASSESGGGRYTEAFF	TGCGCCAGCAGTGAGTCCGGGGGAGGGAGGTACACTGAAGCTTTCTTT
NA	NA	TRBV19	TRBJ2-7	CASSMGGVKTYEQYF	TGTGCCAGTAGTATGGGCGGGGTGAAAACCTACGAGCAGTACTTC
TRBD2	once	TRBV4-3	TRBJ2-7	CASSPSGSSYEQYF	TGCGCCAGCAGTCCTAGCGGGAGCTCCTACGAGCAGTACTTC
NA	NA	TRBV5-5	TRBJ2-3	CASSLVGGGTDTQYF	TGTGCCAGCAGCTTGGTTGGCGGGGGCACAGATACGCAGTATTTT
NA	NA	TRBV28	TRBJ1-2	CASFESYGYTF	TGTGCCAGTTTTGAGAGCTATGGCTACACCTTC
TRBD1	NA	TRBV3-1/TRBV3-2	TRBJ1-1	CASSQSDRVNTEAFF	TGTGCCAGCAGCCAGAGTGACAGGGTTAACACTGAAGCTTTCTTT
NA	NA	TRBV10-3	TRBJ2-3	CAISAHSGHGTDTQYF	TGTGCCATCAGTGCCCACAGCGGGCACGGCACAGATACGCAGTATTTT
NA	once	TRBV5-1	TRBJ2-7	CASSWAPGTTGEQYF	TGCGCCAGCAGCTGGGCCCCCGGGACAACGGGTGAGCAGTACTTC
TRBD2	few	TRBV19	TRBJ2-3	CASSIQASGSDTQYF	TGTGCCAGTAGTATCCAGGCTAGCGGGTCAGATACGCAGTATTTT
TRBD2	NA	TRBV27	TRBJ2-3	CASSRTSGASTDTQYF	TGTGCCAGCAGTCGCACTAGCGGGGCTAGCACAGATACGCAGTATTTT
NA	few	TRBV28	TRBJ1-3	CASSLPENGNTIYF	TGTGCCAGCAGTTTACCCGAGAATGGAAACACCATATATTTT
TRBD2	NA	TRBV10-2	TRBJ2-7	CATGLAGGFSYEQYF	TGCGCCACGGGACTAGCGGGAGGATTCTCCTACGAGCAGTACTTC
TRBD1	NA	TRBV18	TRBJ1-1	CASRGGDRGNTEAFF	TGTGCCAGCCGAGGGGGGGACAGGGGGAACACTGAAGCTTTCTTT
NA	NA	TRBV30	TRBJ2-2	CAWSGGSAKNTGELFF	TGTGCCTGGAGTGGGGGTAGCGCGAAGAACACCGGGGAGCTGTTTTTT
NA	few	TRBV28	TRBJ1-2	CASSLLQGLNINYGYTF	TGTGCCAGCAGTTTATTGCAGGGGCTCAATATAAACTATGGCTACACCTTC
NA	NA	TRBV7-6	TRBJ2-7	CASSLDPGAYEQYF	TGTGCCAGCAGCTTAGATCCAGGGGCCTACGAGCAGTACTTC
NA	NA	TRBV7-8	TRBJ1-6	CASSLVGDNSPLHF	TGTGCCAGCAGCTTAGTGGGAGATAATTCACCCCTCCACTTT
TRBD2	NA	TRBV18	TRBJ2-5	CASSPGLAGGPETQYF	TGTGCCAGCTCACCGGGACTAGCGGGAGGGCCAGAGACCCAGTACTTC
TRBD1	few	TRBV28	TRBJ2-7	CASSRRDRAVEQYF	TGTGCCAGCAGTCGCCGGGACAGGGCAGTCGAGCAGTACTTC
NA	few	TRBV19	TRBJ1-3	CASSIRTASGNTIYF	TGTGCCAGTAGTATAAGGACAGCCTCTGGAAACACCATATATTTT
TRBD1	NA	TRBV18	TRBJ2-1	CASSPPTGQGEQFF	TGTGCCAGCTCACCACCTACAGGACAGGGTGAGCAGTTCTTC
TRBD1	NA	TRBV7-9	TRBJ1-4	CASSLGDRVNEKLFF	TGTGCCAGCAGCTTGGGCGACAGGGTTAATGAAAAACTGTTTTTT
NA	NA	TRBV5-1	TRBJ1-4	CASSLTQGKTNEKLFF	TGCGCCAGCAGCCTTACCCAGGGGAAAACTAATGAAAAACTGTTTTTT
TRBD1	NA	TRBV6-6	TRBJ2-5	CATDSGGDRGTRTQYF	TGTGCCACTGACAGTGGAGGGGACAGGGGAACGCGGACCCAGTACTTC
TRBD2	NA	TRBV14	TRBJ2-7	CASSRIGGYEQYF	TGTGCCAGCAGCCGTATCGGGGGGTACGAGCAGTACTTC
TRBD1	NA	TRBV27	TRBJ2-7	CASSPSWDRSSYEQYF	TGTGCCAGCAGCCCATCTTGGGACAGGTCCTCCTACGAGCAGTACTTC
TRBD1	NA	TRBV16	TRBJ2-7	CASSLRDRGHEQYF	TGTGCCAGCAGCCTCCGGGACAGGGGGCACGAGCAGTACTTC
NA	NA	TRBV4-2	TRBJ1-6	CASSTDSYNSPLHF	TGTGCCAGCAGCACGGACAGCTATAATTCACCCCTCCACTTT
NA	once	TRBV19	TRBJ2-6	CASTPLGANVLTF	TGTGCCAGTACCCCGTTAGGGGCCAACGTCCTGACTTTC
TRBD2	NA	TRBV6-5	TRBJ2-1	CASLASGRGAEQFF	TGTGCCAGCTTGGCTAGCGGGAGGGGTGCTGAGCAGTTCTTC
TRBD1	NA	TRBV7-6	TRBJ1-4	CASSLGGTGNEKLFF	TGTGCCAGCAGCTTAGGCGGGACAGGAAATGAAAAACTGTTTTTT
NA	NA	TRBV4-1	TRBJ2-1	CASSRGVNEQFF	TGCGCCAGCAGCCGGGGCGTTAATGAGCAGTTCTTC
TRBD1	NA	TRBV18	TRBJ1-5	CASSLQGASNQPQHF	TGTGCCAGCTCACTACAGGGGGCGAGCAATCAGCCCCAGCATTTT